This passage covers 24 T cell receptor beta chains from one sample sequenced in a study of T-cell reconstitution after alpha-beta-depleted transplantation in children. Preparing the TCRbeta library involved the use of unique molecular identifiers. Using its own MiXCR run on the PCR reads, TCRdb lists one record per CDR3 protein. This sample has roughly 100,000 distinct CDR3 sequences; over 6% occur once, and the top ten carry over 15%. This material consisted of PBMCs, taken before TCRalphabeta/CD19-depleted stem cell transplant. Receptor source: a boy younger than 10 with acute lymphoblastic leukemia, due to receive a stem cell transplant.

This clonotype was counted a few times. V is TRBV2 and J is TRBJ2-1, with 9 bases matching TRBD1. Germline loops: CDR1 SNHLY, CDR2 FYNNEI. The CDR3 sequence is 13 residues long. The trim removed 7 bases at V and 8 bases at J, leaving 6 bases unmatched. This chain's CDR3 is CASTGQGSDEQFF. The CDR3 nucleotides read TGTGCCAGCACGGGACAGGGTAGCGATGAGCAGTTCTTC.

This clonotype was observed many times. CDR3 sequence (DNA): TGTGCCAGCAGCCCCCGTAGCGGGGACGCACCGGATACGCAGTATTTT. As protein: CASSPRSGDAPDTQYF. The rearrangement uses TRBV3-1 and TRBJ2-3, with 8 bases identical to TRBD2. Germline V gives CDR1 LGHDT, CDR2 YNNKEL (reference sequence). The CDR3 extends over 16 amino acids. V shed 4 bases, J shed 6 bases, and the junction held 12 bases outside the gene matches.

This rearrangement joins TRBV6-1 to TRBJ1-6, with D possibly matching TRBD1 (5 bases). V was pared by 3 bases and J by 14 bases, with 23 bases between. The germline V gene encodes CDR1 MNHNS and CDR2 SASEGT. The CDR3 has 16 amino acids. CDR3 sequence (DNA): TGTGCCAGCAGTGACAGCGCAGGGACCTGGGAGTGGACCCTCCACTTT. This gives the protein CASSDSAGTWEWTLHF.

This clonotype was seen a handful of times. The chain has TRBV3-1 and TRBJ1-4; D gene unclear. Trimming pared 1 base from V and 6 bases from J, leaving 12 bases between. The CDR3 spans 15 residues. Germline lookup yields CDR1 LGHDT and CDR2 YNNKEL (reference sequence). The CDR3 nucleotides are TGTGCCAGCAGCCAAGGCCGCTTAGGGCATGAAAAACTGTTTTTT. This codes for CASSQGRLGHEKLFF.

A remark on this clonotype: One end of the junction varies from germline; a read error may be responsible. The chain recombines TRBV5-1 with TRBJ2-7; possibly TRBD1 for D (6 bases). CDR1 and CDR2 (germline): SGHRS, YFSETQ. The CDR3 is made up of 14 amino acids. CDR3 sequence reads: CASSQGLGQLYEQF. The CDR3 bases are TGCGCCAGCAGCCAGGGCCTTGGACAGCTCTACGAGCAGTTC.

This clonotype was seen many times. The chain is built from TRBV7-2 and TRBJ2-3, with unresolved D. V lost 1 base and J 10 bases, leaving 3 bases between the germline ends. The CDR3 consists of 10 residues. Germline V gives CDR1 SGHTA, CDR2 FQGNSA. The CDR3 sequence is CASSLGAQYF. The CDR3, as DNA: TGTGCCAGCAGCTTAGGCGCGCAGTATTTT.

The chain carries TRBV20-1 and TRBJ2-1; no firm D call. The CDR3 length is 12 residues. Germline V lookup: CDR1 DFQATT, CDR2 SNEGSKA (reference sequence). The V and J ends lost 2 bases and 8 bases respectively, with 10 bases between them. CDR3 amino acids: CSARISVDEQFF. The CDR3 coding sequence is TGCAGTGCTAGAATTTCTGTCGATGAGCAGTTCTTC.

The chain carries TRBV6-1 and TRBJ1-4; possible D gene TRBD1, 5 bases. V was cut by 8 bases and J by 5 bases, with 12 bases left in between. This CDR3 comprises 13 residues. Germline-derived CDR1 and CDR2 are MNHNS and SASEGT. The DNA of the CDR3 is TGTGCCAGCGAGGAGGGGTTAAATGAAAAACTGTTTTTT. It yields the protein CASEEGLNEKLFF.

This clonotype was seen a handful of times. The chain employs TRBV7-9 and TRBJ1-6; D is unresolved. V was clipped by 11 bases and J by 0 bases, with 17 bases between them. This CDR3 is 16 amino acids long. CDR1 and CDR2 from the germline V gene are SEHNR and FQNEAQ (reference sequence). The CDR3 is CACQKGKSSYNSPLHF. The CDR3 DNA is TGTGCCTGCCAAAAGGGAAAGAGCTCCTATAATTCACCCCTCCACTTT.

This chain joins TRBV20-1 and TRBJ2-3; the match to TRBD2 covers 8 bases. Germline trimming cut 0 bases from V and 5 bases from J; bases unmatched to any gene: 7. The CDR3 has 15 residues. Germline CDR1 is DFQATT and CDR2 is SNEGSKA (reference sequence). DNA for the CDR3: TGCAGTGCTAGAGACCCCACAGCGGGGGTAGATACGCAGTATTTT. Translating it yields CSARDPTAGVDTQYF.

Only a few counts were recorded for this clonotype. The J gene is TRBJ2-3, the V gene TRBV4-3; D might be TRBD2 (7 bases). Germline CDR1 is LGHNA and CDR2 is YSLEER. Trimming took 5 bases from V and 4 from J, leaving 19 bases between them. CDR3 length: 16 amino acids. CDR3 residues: CASSVAGAFSPDTQYF. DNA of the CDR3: TGCGCCAGCAGCGTGGCGGGGGCCTTTAGCCCAGATACGCAGTATTTT.

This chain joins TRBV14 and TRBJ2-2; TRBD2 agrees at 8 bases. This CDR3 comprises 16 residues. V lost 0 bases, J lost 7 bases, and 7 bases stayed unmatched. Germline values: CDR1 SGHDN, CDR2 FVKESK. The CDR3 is CASSQDLGGAFGELFF. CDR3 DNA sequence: TGTGCCAGCAGCCAAGATCTCGGGGGGGCGTTCGGGGAGCTGTTTTTT.

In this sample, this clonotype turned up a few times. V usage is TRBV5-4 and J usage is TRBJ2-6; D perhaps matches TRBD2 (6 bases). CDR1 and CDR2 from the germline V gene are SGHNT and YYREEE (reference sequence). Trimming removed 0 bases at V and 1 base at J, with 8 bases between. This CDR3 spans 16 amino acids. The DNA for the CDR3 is TGTGCCAGCAGCTTGGGGAGGGCATCTGGGGCCAACGTCCTGACTTTC. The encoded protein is CASSLGRASGANVLTF.

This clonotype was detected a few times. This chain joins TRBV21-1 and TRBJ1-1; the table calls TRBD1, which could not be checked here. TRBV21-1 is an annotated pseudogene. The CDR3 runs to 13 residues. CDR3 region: CASRDSLNTEAFF. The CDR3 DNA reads TGTGCCAGCAGGGACAGTTTGAACACTGAAGCTTTCTTT.

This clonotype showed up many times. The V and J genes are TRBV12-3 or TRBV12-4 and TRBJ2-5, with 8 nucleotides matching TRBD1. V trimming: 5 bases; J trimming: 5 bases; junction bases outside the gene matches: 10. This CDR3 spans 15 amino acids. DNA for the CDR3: TGTGCCAGCAGTCCGGCCCGGACAGGGTGGGAGACCCAGTACTTC. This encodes CASSPARTGWETQYF.

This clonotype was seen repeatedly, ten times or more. CDR3 amino acids: CATSDSQGGGETQYF. CDR3 DNA: TGTGCCACCAGCGACTCCCAGGGGGGGGGAGAGACCCAGTACTTC. V and J are TRBV15 and TRBJ2-5; D possibly matches TRBD1 or TRBD2 (7 bases each). Germline V lookup: CDR1 LNHNV, CDR2 YYDKDF (reference sequence). The CDR3 runs 15 residues. The V and J ends lost 5 bases and 4 bases respectively, with 17 bases between them.

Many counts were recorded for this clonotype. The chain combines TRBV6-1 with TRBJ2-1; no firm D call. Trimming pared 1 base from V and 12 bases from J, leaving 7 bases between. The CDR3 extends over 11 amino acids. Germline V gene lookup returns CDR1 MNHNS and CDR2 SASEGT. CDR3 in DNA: TGTGCCAGCAGTGAAGGAGGTGGGCAGTTCTTC. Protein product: CASSEGGGQFF.

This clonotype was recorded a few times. The CDR3 DNA sequence: TGTGCCAGCAGCCCCGGTCCTGGACAGTTCTTC. Translation gives CASSPGPGQFF. This chain connects TRBV12-3 or TRBV12-4 to TRBJ2-1; D uncertain. CDR3 length: 11 residues. V was cut by 6 bases and J by 13 bases, with 13 bases left in between.

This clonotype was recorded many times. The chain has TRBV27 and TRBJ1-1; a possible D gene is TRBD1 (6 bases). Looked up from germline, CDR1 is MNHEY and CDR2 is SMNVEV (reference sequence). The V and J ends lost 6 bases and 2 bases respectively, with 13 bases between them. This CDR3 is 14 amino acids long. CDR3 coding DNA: TGTGCCAGCAGGGGGACAAGAATCAACACTGAAGCTTTCTTT. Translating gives CASRGTRINTEAFF.

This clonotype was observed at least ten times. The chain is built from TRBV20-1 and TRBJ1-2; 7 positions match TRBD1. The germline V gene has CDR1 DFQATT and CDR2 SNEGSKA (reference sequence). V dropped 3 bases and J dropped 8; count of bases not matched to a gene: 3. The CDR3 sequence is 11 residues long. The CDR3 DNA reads TGCAGTGCTAGGGAGGGGGCAGGCTACACCTTC. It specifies CSAREGAGYTF.

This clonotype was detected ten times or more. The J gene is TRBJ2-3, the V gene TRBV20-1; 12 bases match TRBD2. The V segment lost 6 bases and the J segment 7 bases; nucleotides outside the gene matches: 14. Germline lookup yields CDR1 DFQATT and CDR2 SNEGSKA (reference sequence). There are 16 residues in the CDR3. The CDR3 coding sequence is TGCAGTGCCCCCACGGCTAGCGGGGGGGCATCGAATACGCAGTATTTT. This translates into CSAPTASGGASNTQYF.

The CDR3 DNA sequence: TGTGCCAGCTCACCAAAGGCAGGGGGGGGTCAGCCCCAGCATTTT. Translation gives CASSPKAGGGQPQHF. The chain carries TRBV18 and TRBJ1-5, with 7 bases aligning to TRBD1. The CDR3 spans 15 residues. Germline V gene sequence: CDR1 KGHSH, CDR2 LQKENI. The junction had 7 bases not matched to a gene; V was cut back by 2 bases and J by 6 bases.

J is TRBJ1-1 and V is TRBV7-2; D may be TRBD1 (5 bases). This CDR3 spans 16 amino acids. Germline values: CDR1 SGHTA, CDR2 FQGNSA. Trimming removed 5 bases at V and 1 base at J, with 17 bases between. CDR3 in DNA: TGTGCCAGCAGCCCCCCGACGGCAGGGAGGAACACTGAAGCTTTCTTT. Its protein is CASSPPTAGRNTEAFF.

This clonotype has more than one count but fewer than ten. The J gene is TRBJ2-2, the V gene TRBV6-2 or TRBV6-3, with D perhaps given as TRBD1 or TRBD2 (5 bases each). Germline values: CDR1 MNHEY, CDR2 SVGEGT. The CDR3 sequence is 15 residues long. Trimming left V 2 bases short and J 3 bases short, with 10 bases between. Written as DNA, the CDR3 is TGTGCCAGCAGTTACAGAGGGACCTACACCGGGGAGCTGTTTTTT. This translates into CASSYRGTYTGELFF.